This TCR beta chain stems from a study of metastatic and nonmetastatic thyroid tumors. Study-wide results and caveats: As reported, TCR beta diversity in blood and tumor was significantly higher in malignant thyroid tumors than in benign nodules.

TCRdb reassembled clones from the PCR reads with MiXCR. The sample lists about 92,000 clones; about 15% were seen once. The length of the CDR3 is 13 residues. Trimming took 3 bases from V and 6 from J, leaving 9 bases between them. At least ten counts were recorded for this clone. What it binds is unknown. A much larger clone sits a single nucleotide away, making a read error possible. Patients underwent thyroid surgery, and none had received any treatment before it. The sample consisted of blood. The sequence was obtained from a female donor with papillary thyroid cancer or a benign thyroid nodule (not recorded which). Some clones in this sample may be carry-over from other donors' samples. V usage is TRBV12-3 or TRBV12-4 and J usage is TRBJ1-5; D not resolved. The CDR3 nucleotides read TGTGCCAGCAGTTTGGGTTCGATTCAGCCCCAGCATTTT. Translating it yields CASSLGSIQPQHF.